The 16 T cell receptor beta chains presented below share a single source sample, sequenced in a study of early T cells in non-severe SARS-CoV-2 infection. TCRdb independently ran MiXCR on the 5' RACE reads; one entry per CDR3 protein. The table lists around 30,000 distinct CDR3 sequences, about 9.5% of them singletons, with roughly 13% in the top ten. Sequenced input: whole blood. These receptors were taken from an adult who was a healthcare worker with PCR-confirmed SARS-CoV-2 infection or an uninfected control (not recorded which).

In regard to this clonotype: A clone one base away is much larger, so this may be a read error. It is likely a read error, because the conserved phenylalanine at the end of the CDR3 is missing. In DNA form, the CDR3 reads TGTGCCAGCACCAACACAGATACGCAGTATCTT. It translates to CASTNTDTQYL. The V and J genes are TRBV12-3 or TRBV12-4 and TRBJ2-3; no clear D gene. The CDR3 is made up of 11 amino acids. Trimming took 7 bases from V and 2 from J, leaving 4 bases between them.

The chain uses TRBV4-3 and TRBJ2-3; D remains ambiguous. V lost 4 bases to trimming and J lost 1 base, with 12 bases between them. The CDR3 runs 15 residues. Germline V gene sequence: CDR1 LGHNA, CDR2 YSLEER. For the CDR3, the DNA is TGCGCCAGCAGCCCCGTGGGATCCGGCACAGATACGCAGTATTTT. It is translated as CASSPVGSGTDTQYF.

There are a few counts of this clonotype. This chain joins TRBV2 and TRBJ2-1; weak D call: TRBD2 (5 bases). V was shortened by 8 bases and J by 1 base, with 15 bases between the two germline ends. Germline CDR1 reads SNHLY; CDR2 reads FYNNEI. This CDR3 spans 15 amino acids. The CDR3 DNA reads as TGTGCCAGCCCTCGGGGAGATCGGTCCTACAATGAGCAGTTCTTC. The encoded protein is CASPRGDRSYNEQFF.

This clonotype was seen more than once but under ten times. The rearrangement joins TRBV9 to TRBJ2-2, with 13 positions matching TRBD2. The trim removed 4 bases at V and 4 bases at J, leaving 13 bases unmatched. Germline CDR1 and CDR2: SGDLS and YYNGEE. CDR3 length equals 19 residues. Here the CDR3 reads CASSLRPGLAGPTTGELFF. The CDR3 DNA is TGTGCCAGCAGCCTTCGGCCGGGACTAGCGGGGCCCACCACCGGGGAGCTGTTTTTT.

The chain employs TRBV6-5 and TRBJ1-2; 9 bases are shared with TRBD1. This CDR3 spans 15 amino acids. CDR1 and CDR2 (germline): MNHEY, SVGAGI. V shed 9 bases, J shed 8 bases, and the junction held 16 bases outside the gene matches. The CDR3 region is CASYSNRGLPGGYTF. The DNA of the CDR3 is TGTGCCAGTTACAGCAACAGGGGGCTTCCAGGCGGCTACACCTTC.

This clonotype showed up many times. Written as DNA, the CDR3 is TGTGCCATCAACTCCTGGGTTGGGGTAGCCAAAAACATTCAGTACTTC. Its protein product is CAINSWVGVAKNIQYF. The chain links TRBV10-3 to TRBJ2-4; the D is unclear. The germline V and J ends were trimmed by 7 bases and 0 bases, with 16 bases remaining between them. The CDR3 covers 16 residues. Looked up from germline, CDR1 is ENHRY and CDR2 is SYGVKD.

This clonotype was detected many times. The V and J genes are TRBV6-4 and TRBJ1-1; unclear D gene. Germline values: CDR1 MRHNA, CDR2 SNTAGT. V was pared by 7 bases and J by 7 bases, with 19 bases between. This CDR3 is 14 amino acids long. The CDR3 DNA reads TGTGCCAGCACCCCGAACCCCGGGTTAAGTGAAGCTTTCTTT. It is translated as CASTPNPGLSEAFF.

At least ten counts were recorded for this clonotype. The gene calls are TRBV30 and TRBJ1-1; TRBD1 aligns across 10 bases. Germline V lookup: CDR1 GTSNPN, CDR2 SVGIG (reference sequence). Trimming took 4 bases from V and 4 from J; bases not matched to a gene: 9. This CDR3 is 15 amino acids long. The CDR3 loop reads CAWTPGGTGATEAFF. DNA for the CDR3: TGTGCCTGGACTCCAGGGGGGACAGGGGCCACTGAAGCTTTCTTT.

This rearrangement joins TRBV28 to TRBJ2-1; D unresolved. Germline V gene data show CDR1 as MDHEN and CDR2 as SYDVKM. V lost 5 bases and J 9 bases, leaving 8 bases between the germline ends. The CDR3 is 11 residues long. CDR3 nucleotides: TGTGCCAGCAGTGAGTCCGGTGAGCAGTTCTTC. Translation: CASSESGEQFF.

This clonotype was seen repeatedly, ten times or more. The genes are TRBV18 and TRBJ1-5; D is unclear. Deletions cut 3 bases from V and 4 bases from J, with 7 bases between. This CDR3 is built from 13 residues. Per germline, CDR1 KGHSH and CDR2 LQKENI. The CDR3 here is CASSPDGNQPQHF. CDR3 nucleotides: TGTGCCAGCTCACCGGACGGAAATCAGCCCCAGCATTTT.

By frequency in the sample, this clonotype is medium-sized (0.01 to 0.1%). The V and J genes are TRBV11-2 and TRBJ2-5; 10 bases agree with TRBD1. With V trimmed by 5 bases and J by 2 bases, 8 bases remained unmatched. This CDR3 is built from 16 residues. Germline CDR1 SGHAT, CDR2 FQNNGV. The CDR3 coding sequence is TGTGCCAGCAGCAACGCGGGACAGGGGTTACAAGAGACCCAGTACTTC. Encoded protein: CASSNAGQGLQETQYF.

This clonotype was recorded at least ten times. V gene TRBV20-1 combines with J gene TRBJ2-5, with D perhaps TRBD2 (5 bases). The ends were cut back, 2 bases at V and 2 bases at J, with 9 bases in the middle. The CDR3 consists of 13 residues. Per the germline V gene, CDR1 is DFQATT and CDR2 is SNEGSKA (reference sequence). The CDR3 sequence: CSARPGGQETQYF. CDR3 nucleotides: TGCAGTGCTAGACCCGGAGGTCAAGAGACCCAGTACTTC.

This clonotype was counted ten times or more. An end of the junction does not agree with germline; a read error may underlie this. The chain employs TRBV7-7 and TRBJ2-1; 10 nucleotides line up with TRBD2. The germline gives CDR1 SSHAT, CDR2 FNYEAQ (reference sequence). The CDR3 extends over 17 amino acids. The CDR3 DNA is TGTGCTAGCAGCTTAGGCGCGCTAGCGGGGGCCTACAATGAGCAGTTCTTC. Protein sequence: CASSLGALAGAYNEQFF.

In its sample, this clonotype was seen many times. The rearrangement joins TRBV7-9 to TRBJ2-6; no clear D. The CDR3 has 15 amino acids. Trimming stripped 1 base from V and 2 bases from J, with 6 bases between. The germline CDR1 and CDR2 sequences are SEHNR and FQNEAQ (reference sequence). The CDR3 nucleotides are TGTGCCAGCAGCTTAGAACATCCTGGGGCCAACGTCCTGACTTTC. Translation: CASSLEHPGANVLTF.

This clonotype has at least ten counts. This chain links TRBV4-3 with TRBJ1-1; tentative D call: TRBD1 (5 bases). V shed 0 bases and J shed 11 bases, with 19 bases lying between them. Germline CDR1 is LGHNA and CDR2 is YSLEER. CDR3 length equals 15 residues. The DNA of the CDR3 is TGCGCCAGCAGCCAAGAAGGCTTCGGGACCGAGGGCGCTTTCTTT. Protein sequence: CASSQEGFGTEGAFF.

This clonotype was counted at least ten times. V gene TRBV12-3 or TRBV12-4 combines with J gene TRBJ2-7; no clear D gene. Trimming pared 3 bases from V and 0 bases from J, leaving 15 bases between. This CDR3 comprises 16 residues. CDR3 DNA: TGTGCCAGCAGTTTTAACTCCCGGCGGAGCTCCTACGAGCAGTACTTC. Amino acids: CASSFNSRRSSYEQYF.